Listed here are 10 T cell receptor beta chains from one sample, sequenced in a study of response to subunit inactivated influenza vaccine. MiXCR, applied by TCRdb to the RT-PCR reads, yields one record per CDR3 protein. The sample lists approximately 500,000 distinct CDR3 sequences, 14% seen once, with 11% in the top ten. The sequencing used PBMCs from blood, collected about 13 days after vaccination. These receptors all come from a man aged 45 to 65 who received an inactivated influenza vaccine.

The chain uses TRBV7-2 and TRBJ2-2; 7 nucleotides match TRBD2. Trimming cost V 3 bases and J 1 base; bases outside gene matches: 8. Germline CDR1 reads SGHTA; CDR2 reads FQGNSA. The CDR3 has 17 amino acids. DNA for the CDR3: TGTGCCAGCAGCTTCGACTTTGGCGGGAGGAACACCGGGGAGCTGTTTTTT. It translates to CASSFDFGGRNTGELFF. The whole variable domain, remainder taken from reference TRBV7-2 and TRBJ2-2, is GAGVSQSPSNKVTEKGKDVELRCDPISGHTALYWYRQSLGQGLEFLIYFQGNSAPDKSGLPSDRFSAERTGGSVSTLTIQRTQQEDSAVYLCASSFDFGGRNTGELFFGEGSRLTVL.

This clonotype was detected a few times. The chain employs TRBV6-5 and TRBJ2-1; TRBD2 agrees at 8 bases. Germline V gene sequence: CDR1 MNHEY, CDR2 SVGAGI. CDR3 length equals 15 residues. Trimming took 2 bases from V and 9 from J; bases not matched to a gene: 9. The CDR3 DNA reads as TGTGCCAGCAGTTACCAACTAGCGGCAAATATTGAGCAGTTCTTC. Translation gives CASSYQLAANIEQFF.

This clonotype was counted between two and nine times. V usage is TRBV12-3 or TRBV12-4 and J usage is TRBJ2-5; 7 positions match TRBD2. Unmatched junction bases numbered 8, after V lost 0 bases and J lost 1 base. The CDR3 consists of 17 residues. CDR3 sequence: CASSLAGLGGGQETQYF. For the CDR3, the DNA is TGTGCCAGCAGTTTAGCGGGCTTGGGGGGGGGCCAAGAGACCCAGTACTTC.

A few counts support this clonotype. The chain uses TRBV2 and TRBJ2-3; D is unresolved. Germline CDR1 reads SNHLY; CDR2 reads FYNNEI. Trimming pared 5 bases from V and 0 bases from J, leaving 9 bases between. The CDR3 runs to 14 residues. CDR3 protein: CASSIQPSTDTQYF. DNA of the CDR3: TGTGCCAGCAGTATACAACCTAGCACAGATACGCAGTATTTT.

This chain connects TRBV6-1 to TRBJ1-1, with D possibly matching TRBD1 (5 bases). Trimming took off 7 bases at V and 3 bases at J, with 15 bases between the two ends. The V gene's germline CDR1 is MNHNS and CDR2 SASEGT. The CDR3 covers 14 residues. CDR3 amino acids: CASTPRRVYTEAFF. The CDR3 nucleotides read TGTGCCAGCACGCCCCGCAGGGTCTACACTGAAGCTTTCTTT.

The chain joins TRBV10-3 to TRBJ2-4; 9 nucleotides agree with TRBD1. The CDR3 totals 17 residues. CDR1 and CDR2 (germline): ENHRY, SYGVKD. After removal of 2 bases from V and 4 bases from J, the junction contained 9 bases not matched to a gene. The CDR3 loop is CAISETYGTGTKNIQYF. The CDR3 DNA is TGTGCCATCAGTGAGACATACGGGACAGGGACTAAAAACATTCAGTACTTC.

The chain has TRBV9 and TRBJ2-7; TRBD2 agrees at 10 bases. CDR1 and CDR2 (germline): SGDLS, YYNGEE. The CDR3 extends over 15 amino acids. The trim removed 0 bases at V and 2 bases at J, leaving 2 bases unmatched. This CDR3 is CASSVGSGGAYEQYF. DNA for the CDR3: TGTGCCAGCAGCGTAGGCAGCGGGGGGGCCTACGAGCAGTACTTC.

The table lists this clonotype with a few counts. The rearrangement joins TRBV10-3 to TRBJ2-5, with a tentative D call TRBD2 (6 bases). Germline assignment: CDR1 ENHRY and CDR2 SYGVKD. The V gene lost 5 bases and the J gene lost 5 bases, with 18 bases spanning the gap. The CDR3 has 15 residues. The CDR3 DNA follows: TGTGCCATCAGTAACTCCCGGGACTCTGGTGAGACCCAGTACTTC. This sequence encodes CAISNSRDSGETQYF.

This clonotype came up many times. This chain uses TRBV10-3 with TRBJ1-1; D unresolved. CDR3 length equals 12 residues. The V end lost 6 bases, the J end lost 4 bases, and 9 bases lay between the germline ends. Per germline, CDR1 ENHRY and CDR2 SYGVKD. The CDR3 DNA reads as TGTGCCATCAGGGCCGAAGTCACTGAAGCTTTCTTT. This gives the protein CAIRAEVTEAFF.

Only a few counts were recorded for this clonotype. This chain joins TRBV4-2 and TRBJ2-3; TRBD2 matches at 11 bases. The length of the CDR3 is 18 residues. The germline V gene encodes CDR1 LGHNA and CDR2 YNFKEQ. The V segment lost 4 bases and the J segment 2 bases; nucleotides outside the gene matches: 11. The CDR3 DNA follows: TGTGCCAGCAGCCGAGAGGCCGCTAGCGGGGGGTTCACAGATACGCAGTATTTT. Protein sequence: CASSREAASGGFTDTQYF.